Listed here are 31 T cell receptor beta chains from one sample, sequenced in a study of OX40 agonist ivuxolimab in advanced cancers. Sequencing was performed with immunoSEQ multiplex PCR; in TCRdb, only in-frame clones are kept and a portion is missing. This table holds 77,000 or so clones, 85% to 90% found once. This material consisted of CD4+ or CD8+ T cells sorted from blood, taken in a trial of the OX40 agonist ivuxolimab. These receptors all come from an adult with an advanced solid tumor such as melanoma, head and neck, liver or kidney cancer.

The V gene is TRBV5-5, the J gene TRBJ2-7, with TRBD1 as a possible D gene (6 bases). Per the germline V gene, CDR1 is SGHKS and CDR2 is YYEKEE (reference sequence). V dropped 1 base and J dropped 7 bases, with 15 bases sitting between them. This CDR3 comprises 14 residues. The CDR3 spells CASSLWVGAREQYF. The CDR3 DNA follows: TGTGCCAGCAGCTTGTGGGTGGGGGCGCGTGAGCAGTACTTC.

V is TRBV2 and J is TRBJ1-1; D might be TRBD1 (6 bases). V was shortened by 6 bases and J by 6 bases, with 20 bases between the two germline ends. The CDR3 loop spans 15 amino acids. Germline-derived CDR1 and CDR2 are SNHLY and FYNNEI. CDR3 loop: CASRGGTPQRAEAFF. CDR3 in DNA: TGTGCCAGCAGGGGGGGGACACCTCAGAGGGCTGAAGCTTTCTTT.

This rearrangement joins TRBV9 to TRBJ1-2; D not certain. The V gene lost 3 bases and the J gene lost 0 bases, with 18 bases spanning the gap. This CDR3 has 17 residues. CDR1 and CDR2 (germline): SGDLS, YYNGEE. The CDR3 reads CASSARQGSSTNYGYTF. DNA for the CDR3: TGTGCCAGCAGCGCCCGACAAGGTTCGAGCACTAACTATGGCTACACCTTC.

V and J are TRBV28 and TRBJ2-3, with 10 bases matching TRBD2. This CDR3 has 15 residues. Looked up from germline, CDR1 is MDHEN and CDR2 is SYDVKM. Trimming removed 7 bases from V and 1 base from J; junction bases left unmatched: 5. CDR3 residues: CASTPSGGGTDTQYF. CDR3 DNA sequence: TGTGCCAGCACCCCTAGCGGGGGAGGCACAGATACGCAGTATTTT.

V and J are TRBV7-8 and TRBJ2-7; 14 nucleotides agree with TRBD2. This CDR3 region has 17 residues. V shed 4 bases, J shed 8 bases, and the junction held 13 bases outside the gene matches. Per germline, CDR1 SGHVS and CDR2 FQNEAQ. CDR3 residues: CASSSLEGLAGEVKQYF. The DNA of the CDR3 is TGTGCCAGCAGCTCATTGGAGGGACTAGCGGGAGAGGTGAAGCAGTACTTC.

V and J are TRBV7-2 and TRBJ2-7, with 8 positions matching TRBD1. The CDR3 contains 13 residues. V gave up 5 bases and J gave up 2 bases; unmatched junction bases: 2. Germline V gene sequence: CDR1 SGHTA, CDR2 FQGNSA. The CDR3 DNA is TGTGCCAGCAGCCTGGACAGGGCCTACGAGCAGTACTTC. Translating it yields CASSLDRAYEQYF. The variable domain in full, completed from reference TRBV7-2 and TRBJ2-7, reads GAGVSQSPSNKVTEKGKDVELRCDPISGHTALYWYRQSLGQGLEFLIYFQGNSAPDKSGLPSDRFSAERTGGSVSTLTIQRTQQEDSAVYLCASSLDRAYEQYFGPGTRLTVT.

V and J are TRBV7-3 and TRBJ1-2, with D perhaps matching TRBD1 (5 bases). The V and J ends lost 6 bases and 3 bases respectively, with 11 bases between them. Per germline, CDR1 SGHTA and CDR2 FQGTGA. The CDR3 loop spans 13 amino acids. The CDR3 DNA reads TGTGCCAGCAGTCTTCAGGGAGACTATGGCTACACCTTC. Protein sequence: CASSLQGDYGYTF.

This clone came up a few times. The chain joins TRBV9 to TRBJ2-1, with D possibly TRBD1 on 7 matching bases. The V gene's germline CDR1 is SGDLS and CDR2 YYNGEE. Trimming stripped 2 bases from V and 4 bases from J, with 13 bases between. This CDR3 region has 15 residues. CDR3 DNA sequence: TGTGCCAGCAGCGTGGAGGGGGCGAGGTACAATGAGCAGTTCTTC. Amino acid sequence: CASSVEGARYNEQFF. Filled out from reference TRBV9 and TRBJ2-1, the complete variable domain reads DSGVTQTPKHLITATGQRVTLRCSPRSGDLSVYWYQQSLDQGLQFLIQYYNGEERAKGNILERFSAQQFPDLHSELNLSSLELGDSALYFCASSVEGARYNEQFFGPGTRLTVL.

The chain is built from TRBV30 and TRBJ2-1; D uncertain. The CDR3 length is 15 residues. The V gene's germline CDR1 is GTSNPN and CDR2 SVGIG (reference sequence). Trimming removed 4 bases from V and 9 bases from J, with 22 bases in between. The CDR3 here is CAWNANAGLTTEQFF. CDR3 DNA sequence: TGTGCCTGGAACGCGAACGCCGGTCTTACAACTGAGCAGTTCTTC.

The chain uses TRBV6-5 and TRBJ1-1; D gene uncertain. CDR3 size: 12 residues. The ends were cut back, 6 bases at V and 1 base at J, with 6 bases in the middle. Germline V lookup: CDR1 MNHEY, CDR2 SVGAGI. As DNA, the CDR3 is TGTGCCAGCAGCAGGCGGAACACTGAAGCTTTCTTT. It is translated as CASSRRNTEAFF.

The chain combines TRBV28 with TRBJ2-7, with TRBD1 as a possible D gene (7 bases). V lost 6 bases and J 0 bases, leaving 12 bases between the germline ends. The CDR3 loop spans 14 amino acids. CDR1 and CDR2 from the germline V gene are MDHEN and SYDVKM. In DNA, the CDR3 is TGTGCCAGCAGCGCGGGACAGACCTCCTACGAGCAGTACTTC. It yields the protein CASSAGQTSYEQYF.

The CDR3 loop reads CASSVARGDTIYF. The DNA of the CDR3 is TGTGCCAGCAGCGTAGCCCGCGGCGACACCATATATTTT. The chain is built from TRBV9 and TRBJ1-3; D is ambiguous. V lost 0 bases and J 8 bases, leaving 9 bases between the germline ends. CDR1 and CDR2 from the germline V gene are SGDLS and YYNGEE. The CDR3 is made up of 13 amino acids.

The CDR3 protein is CASSGGIGETQYF. For the CDR3, the DNA is TGTGCCAGCAGTGGAGGGATTGGAGAGACCCAGTACTTC. This rearrangement joins TRBV6-1 to TRBJ2-5; the D gene is possibly TRBD2 (5 bases). With 4 bases removed from V and 4 bases from J, the gap between germline ends came to 10 bases. Germline values: CDR1 MNHNS, CDR2 SASEGT. This CDR3 has 13 residues.

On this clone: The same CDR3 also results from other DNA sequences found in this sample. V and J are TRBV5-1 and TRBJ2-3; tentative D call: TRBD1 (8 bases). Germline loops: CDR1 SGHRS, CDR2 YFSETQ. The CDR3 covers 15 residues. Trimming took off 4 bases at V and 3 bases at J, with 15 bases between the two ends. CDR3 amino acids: CASSLGQGGTDTQYF. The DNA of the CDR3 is TGCGCCAGCAGCCTCGGACAGGGAGGGACAGATACGCAGTATTTT.

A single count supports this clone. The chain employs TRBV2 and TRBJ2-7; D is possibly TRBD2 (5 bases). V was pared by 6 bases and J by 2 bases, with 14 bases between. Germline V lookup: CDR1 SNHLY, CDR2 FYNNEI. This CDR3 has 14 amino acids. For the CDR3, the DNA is TGTGCCAGCAGGGGAGATGGAACAGCCTACGAGCAGTACTTC. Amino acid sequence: CASRGDGTAYEQYF.

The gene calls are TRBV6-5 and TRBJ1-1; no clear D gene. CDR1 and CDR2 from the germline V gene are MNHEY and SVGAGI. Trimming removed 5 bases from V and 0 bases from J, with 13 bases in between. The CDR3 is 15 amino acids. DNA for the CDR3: TGTGCCAGCAGTGCGCGGGTGACTATGAACACTGAAGCTTTCTTT. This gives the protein CASSARVTMNTEAFF.

Here the CDR3 DNA reads TGTGCCAGCACCCCGGGTAGCGGCTACGAGCAGTACTTC. As protein: CASTPGSGYEQYF. This sequence joins TRBV7-9 and TRBJ2-7, with D perhaps TRBD2 (6 bases). Germline V gives CDR1 SEHNR, CDR2 FQNEAQ (reference sequence). The CDR3 loop spans 13 amino acids. Trimming stripped 7 bases from V and 3 bases from J, with 13 bases between.

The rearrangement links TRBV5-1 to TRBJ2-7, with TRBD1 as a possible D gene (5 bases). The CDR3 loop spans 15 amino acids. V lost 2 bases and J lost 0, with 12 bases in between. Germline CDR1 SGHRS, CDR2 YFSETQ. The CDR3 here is CASSLGEQLSYEQYF. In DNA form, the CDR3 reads TGCGCCAGCAGCTTAGGGGAACAGCTCTCCTACGAGCAGTACTTC.

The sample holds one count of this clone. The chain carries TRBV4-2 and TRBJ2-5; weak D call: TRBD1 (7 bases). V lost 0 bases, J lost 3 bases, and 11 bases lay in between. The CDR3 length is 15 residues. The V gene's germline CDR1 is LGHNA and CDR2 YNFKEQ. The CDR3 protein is CASSQDGRGEETQYF. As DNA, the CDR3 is TGTGCCAGCAGCCAAGATGGCAGGGGGGAAGAGACCCAGTACTTC.

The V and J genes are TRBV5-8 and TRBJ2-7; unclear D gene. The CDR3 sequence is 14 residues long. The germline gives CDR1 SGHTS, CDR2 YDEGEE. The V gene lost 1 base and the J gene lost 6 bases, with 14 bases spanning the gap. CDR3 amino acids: CASSLRSPTSEQYF. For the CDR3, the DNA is TGTGCCAGCAGCTTGCGCAGCCCTACCTCCGAGCAGTACTTC.

CDR3 nucleotide sequence: TGTGCCAGCAGTTTATGGGAGGGCAATCAGCCCCAGCATTTT. It translates to CASSLWEGNQPQHF. The rearrangement joins TRBV28 to TRBJ1-5; D remains unclear. V lost 0 bases to trimming and J lost 2 bases, with 5 bases between them. The CDR3 contains 14 residues. Germline CDR1 MDHEN, CDR2 SYDVKM.

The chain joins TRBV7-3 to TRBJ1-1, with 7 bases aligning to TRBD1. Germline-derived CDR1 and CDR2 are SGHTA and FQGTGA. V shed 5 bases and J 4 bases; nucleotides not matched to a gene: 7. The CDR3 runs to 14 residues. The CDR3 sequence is CASSPRQGITEAFF. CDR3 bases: TGTGCCAGCAGCCCCCGACAGGGTATCACTGAAGCTTTCTTT.

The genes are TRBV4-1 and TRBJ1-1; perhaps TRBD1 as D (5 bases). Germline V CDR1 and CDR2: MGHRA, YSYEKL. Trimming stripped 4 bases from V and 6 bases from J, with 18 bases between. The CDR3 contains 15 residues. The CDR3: CASSRMQGAVAEAFF. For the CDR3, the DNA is TGCGCCAGCAGCCGAATGCAGGGTGCGGTTGCTGAAGCTTTCTTT.

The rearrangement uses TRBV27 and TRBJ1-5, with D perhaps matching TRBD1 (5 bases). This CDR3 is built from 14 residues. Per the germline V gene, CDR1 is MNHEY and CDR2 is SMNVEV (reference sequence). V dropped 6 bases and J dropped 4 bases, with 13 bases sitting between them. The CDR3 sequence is CASRSDSSNQPQHF. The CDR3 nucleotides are TGTGCCAGCAGAAGCGACAGCTCAAATCAGCCCCAGCATTTT.

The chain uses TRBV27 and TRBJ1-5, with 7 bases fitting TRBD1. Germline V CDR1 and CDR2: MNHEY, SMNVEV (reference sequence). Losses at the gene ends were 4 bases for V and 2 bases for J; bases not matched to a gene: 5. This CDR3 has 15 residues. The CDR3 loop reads CASSSEGAGNQPQHF. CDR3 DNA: TGTGCCAGCAGTTCCGAGGGGGCCGGCAATCAGCCCCAGCATTTT.

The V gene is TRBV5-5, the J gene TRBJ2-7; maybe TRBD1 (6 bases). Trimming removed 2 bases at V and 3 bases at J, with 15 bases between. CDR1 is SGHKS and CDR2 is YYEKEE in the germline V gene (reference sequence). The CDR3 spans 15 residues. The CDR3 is CASSFTRDTYYEQYF. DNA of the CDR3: TGTGCCAGCAGCTTTACCCGGGACACCTACTACGAGCAGTACTTC.

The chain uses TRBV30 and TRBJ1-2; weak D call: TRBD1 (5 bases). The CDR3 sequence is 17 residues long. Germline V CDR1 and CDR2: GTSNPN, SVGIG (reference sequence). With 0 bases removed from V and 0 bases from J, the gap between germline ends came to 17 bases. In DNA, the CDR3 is TGTGCCTGGAGTGTACAGGATAGTCGACAGTCTAACTATGGCTACACCTTC. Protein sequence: CAWSVQDSRQSNYGYTF.

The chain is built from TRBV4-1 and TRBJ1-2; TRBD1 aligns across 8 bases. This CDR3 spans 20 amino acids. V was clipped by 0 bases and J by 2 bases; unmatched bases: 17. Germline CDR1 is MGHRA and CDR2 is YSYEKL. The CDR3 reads CASSQENGQGTKLTNYGYTF. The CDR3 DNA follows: TGCGCCAGCAGCCAAGAAAACGGACAGGGTACAAAACTTACGAACTATGGCTACACCTTC.

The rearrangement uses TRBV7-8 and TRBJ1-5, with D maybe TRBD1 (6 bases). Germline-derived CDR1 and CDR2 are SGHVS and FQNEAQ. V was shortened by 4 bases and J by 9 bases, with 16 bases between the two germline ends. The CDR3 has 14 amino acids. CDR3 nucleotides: TGTGCCAGCAGCTCGGACAGTCGCCGAGGGCCCCAGCATTTT. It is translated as CASSSDSRRGPQHF.

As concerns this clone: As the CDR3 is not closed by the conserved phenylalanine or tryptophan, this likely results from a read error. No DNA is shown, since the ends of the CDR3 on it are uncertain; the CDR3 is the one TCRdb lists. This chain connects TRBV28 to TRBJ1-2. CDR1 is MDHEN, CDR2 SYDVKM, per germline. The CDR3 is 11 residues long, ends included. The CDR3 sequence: CASSSYLSTSI.

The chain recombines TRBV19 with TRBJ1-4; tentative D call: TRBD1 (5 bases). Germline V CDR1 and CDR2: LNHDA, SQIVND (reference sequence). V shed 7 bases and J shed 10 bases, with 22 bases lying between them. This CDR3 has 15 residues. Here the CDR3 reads CASTSEGARGGKLFF. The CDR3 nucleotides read TGTGCCAGTACTTCCGAAGGGGCCCGGGGAGGAAAACTGTTTTTT.